This TCR beta chain was profiled in a study of T cell responses to AZD1222 COVID-19 vaccine. Turning to this clone: Antigen specificity is unknown.

The germline V gene encodes CDR1 SEHNR and CDR2 FQNEAQ (reference sequence). V dropped 6 bases and J dropped 3 bases, with 20 bases sitting between them. The CDR3 loop spans 16 amino acids. Study-level results: Repertoire collection took place solely once the T cell response had peaked. When two AZD1222 doses had been given, Spike-specific TCR breadth and depth rose. Nearly half of spike-specific TCRs reportedly target variant regions that are unmutated in the B.1.351 and B.1.1.7 variants.

Clones were read by immunoSEQ multiplex PCR, and TCRdb kept only the in-frame ones, dropping some. The sample holds about 110,000 clones; 89% are singletons and the top ten take about 3%. The TCR sequence derives from an adult in good health. The rearrangement joins TRBV7-9 to TRBJ1-1; a possible D gene is TRBD1 (6 bases). Material: peripheral blood, obtained on day 0 of MenACWY control vaccination. The CDR3 loop reads CASSTPKGQTYTEAFF. The CDR3 DNA sequence: TGTGCCAGCAGTACCCCCAAAGGACAGACCTACACTGAAGCTTTCTTT. The complete variable domain, with remaining parts taken from reference TRBV7-9 and TRBJ1-1, reads DTGVSQNPRHKITKRGQNVTFRCDPISEHNRLYWYRQTLGQGPEFLTYFQNEAQLEKSRLLSDRFSAERPKGSFSTLEIQRTEQGDSAMYLCASSTPKGQTYTEAFFGQGTRLTVV.